This is a list of T cell receptor beta chains from one sample in a study of CD8+ T cells in alopecia areata. Data came from immunoSEQ multiplex PCR; TCRdb stores just in-frame clones and leaves some out. The sample carries about 2,600 clones, 65% to 75% recorded once. Sequenced sample: skin. These receptors were obtained from a human donor in good health. The CDR3 runs from the conserved cysteine through the conserved F or W.

j_gene,v_gene,CDR3aa
TRBJ2-2,TRBV9,CASSPAGRIPGELFF
TRBJ1-4,TRBV27,CASSPRAVETTNEKLFF
TRBJ1-2,TRBV7-2,CASSLQGGQGGYTF
TRBJ2-5,TRBV7-2,CASSLDRRGSGVVKETQYF
TRBJ1-6,TRBV7-9,CASSPAGANSPLHF
TRBJ1-1,TRBV5-4,CASSSPTSGRDTEAFF
TRBJ2-1,TRBV2,CASREPGQLSYNEQFF
TRBJ1-1,TRBV5-1,CASSYGDRGTEAFF
TRBJ2-2,TRBV5-6,CASSLWGRNTGELFF
TRBJ1-1,TRBV7-2,CASMRELRNTEAFF
TRBJ1-5,TRBV6-6,CASSYSMGRGGQPQHF
TRBJ2-1,TRBV7-2,CASSFSGVREQFF
TRBJ2-3,TRBV5-4,CASRDRSTDTQYF
TRBJ1-2,TRBV5-6,CASSLGSWGFNYGYTF
TRBJ2-6,TRBV7-2,CASSPQSPTVSGANVLTF
TRBJ1-6,TRBV28,CASSFDLEGFYNSPLHF
TRBJ2-5,TRBV19,CASSIRRLAGWQETQYF
TRBJ2-1,TRBV18,CASSPLPPQRSYNEQFF
TRBJ2-7,TRBV27,CASSAAGPTGAYEQYF
TRBJ2-1,TRBV27,CASSLWFSFGSRYNEQFF
TRBJ2-4,TRBV14,CASSLLAGAKNIQYF
NA,TRBV6-5,CASSYSAHQPYEQYF
TRBJ1-6,TRBV11-2,CASSFRDRAYSPLHF
TRBJ2-7,TRBV20-1,CSARKGNEQYF
TRBJ1-3,TRBV21-1,CASRDSLAQHARNTIYF
TRBJ2-1,TRBV5-1,CASSVTAGTLLNEQFF
TRBJ2-3,TRBV25-1,CASEGGTSTDTQYF
TRBJ2-5,TRBV7-6,CASSLGLAGQETQYF
TRBJ2-2,TRBV5-1,CASSLMTGITGELFF
TRBJ2-3,TRBV5-5,CASRGPFTDTQYF
TRBJ2-2,TRBV10-2,CASSELLSGELFF
TRBJ2-3,TRBV10-3,CAIRTSGGADTQYF
TRBJ2-3,TRBV10-3,CASGPGDTDTQYF
TRBJ2-3,TRBV7-2,CASSLSQKTQYF
TRBJ2-2,TRBV5-4,CASSLVGLGLAAGELFF
TRBJ1-3,TRBV4-2,CASSQDNRKLSGNTIYF
TRBJ2-1,TRBV19,CASSRSRDLPIEQFF
TRBJ1-1,TRBV5-8,CASSFTQGANTEAFF
NA,TRBV6-1,CASRRDGPYEQYF
TRBJ1-5,TRBV2,CASSEGAYIKPQHF
TRBJ2-5,TRBV7-2,CASSPLPTSIQTQYF
TRBJ1-1,TRBV18,CASSPQVLGSNTEAFF
TRBJ2-7,TRBV30,CAWRKTLPPWGRGEYEQYF
TRBJ1-1,TRBV18,CASQTEANTEAFF
TRBJ2-1,TRBV14,CASSQGWGQGINEQFF
TRBJ1-3,TRBV30,CAWSDSGNTIYF
TRBJ2-7,TRBV6-6,CASSHRDSSSYEQYF
TRBJ2-3,TRBV7-2,CASSLDGVAGGVDTQYF
TRBJ2-3,TRBV7-9,CASSLPRRTSGGAGDTQYF
TRBJ1-2,TRBV6-6,CASSPTGDYGYTF
TRBJ2-3,TRBV6-1,CASSPDGGGTDTQYF
TRBJ1-1,TRBV5-1,CASSLYRGPMNTEAFF
TRBJ2-1,TRBV18,CASSPNPDHIQFF
TRBJ2-3,TRBV5-1,CASTPGQGVDTQYF
TRBJ2-5,TRBV12-5,CASGSRPLQETQYF
TRBJ1-6,TRBV19,CASSMGTGADSPLHF
TRBJ2-5,TRBV5-4,CASSWGGRGGLETQYF